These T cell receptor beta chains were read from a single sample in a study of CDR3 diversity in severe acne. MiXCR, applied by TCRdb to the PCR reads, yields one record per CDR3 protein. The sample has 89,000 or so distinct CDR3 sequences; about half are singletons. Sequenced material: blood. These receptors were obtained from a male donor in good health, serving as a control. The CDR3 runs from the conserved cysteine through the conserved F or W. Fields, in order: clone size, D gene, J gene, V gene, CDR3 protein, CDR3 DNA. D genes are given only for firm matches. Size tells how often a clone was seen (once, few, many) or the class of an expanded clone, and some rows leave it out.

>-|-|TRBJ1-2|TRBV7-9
CASSLETDYYGYTF
TGTGCCAGCAGCTTAGAGACGGATTACTATGGCTACACCTTC
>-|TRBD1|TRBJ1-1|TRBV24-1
CATSDFRQGANTEAFF
TGTGCCACCAGTGATTTCAGGCAGGGGGCGAACACTGAAGCTTTCTTT
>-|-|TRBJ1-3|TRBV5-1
CASSPDVQLWNTIYF
TGCGCCAGCAGCCCGGACGTACAATTGTGGAACACCATATATTTT
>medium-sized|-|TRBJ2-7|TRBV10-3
CAISPTPTYEQYF
TGTGCCATCAGCCCGACACCCACCTACGAGCAGTACTTC
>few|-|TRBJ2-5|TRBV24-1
CATSDRGQSGNKETQYF
TGTGCCACCAGTGATCGGGGGCAAAGCGGGAACAAAGAGACCCAGTACTTC
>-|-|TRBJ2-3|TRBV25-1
CASSGARRVADRQYF
TGTGCCAGCAGTGGGGCCAGAAGGGTGGCAGATAGGCAGTATTTT
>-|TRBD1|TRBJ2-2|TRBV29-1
CSVGQDSNTGELFF
TGCAGCGTCGGACAGGACTCGAACACCGGGGAGCTGTTTTTT
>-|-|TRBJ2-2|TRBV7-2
CASSFVYGDTGELFF
TGTGCCAGCAGCTTTGTTTATGGGGATACCGGGGAGCTGTTTTTT
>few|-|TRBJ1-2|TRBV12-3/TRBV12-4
CASRPGSGGYTF
TGTGCCAGCAGACCAGGTTCGGGAGGCTACACCTTC
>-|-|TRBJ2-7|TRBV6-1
CASSESQGPYEQYF
TGTGCCAGCAGTGAAAGTCAGGGGCCCTACGAGCAGTACTTC
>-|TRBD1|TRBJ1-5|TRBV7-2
CASSPGTGGYQPQHF
TGTGCCAGCAGCCCCGGGACAGGGGGCTATCAGCCCCAGCATTTT
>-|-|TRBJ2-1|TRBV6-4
CASSDDGATGEHFF
TGTGCCAGCAGTGACGATGGGGCAACCGGGGAGCATTTCTTC
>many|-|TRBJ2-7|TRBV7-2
CASSLGLRDYEQYF
TGTGCCAGCAGCTTAGGTCTCAGGGACTACGAGCAGTACTTC
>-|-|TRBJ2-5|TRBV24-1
CATSDLVDQETQYF
TGTGCCACCAGTGATTTGGTAGACCAAGAGACCCAGTACTTC
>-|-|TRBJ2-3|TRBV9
CASSVASASTDTQYF
TGTGCCAGCAGCGTAGCTAGCGCCAGCACAGATACGCAGTATTTT
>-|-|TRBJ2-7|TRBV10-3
CAISLQPEGEQYF
TGTGCCATCAGTCTCCAGCCCGAGGGGGAGCAGTACTTC
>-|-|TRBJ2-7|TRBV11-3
CASSLALEPTGYEQYF
TGTGCCAGCAGCTTAGCCTTGGAGCCTACGGGTTACGAGCAGTACTTC
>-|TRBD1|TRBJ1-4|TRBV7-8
CASSHRQGITNEKLFF
TGTGCCAGCAGCCACCGACAGGGCATAACTAATGAAAAACTGTTTTTT
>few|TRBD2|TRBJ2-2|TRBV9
CASSVVAGGTGELFF
TGTGCCAGCAGCGTAGTAGCGGGAGGCACCGGGGAGCTGTTTTTT
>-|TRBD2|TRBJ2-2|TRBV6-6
CASSYSGGFSRELFF
TGTGCCAGCAGTTACTCGGGGGGGTTTTCCAGGGAGCTGTTTTTT
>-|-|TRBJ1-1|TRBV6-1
CASSELLEDTEAFF
TGTGCCAGCAGTGAATTGTTAGAAGACACTGAAGCTTTCTTT
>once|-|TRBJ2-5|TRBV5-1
CASSYGLEQETQYF
TGCGCCAGCAGCTACGGACTCGAACAAGAGACCCAGTACTTC
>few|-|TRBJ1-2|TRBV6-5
CASSEKGDRQSHRIYGYTF
TGTGCCAGCAGTGAAAAGGGAGATCGACAGAGCCACCGTATCTATGGCTACACCTTC
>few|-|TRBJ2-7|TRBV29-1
CSATRQSYEQYF
TGCAGCGCCACGAGACAGTCCTACGAGCAGTACTTC
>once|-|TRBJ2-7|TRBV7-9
CASSLWTTDTNEQYF
TGTGCCAGCAGCCTGTGGACTACCGATACCAACGAGCAATACTTC
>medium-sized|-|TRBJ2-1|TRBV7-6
CASSLYQGNYNEQFF
TGTGCCAGCAGCTTATACCAGGGGAATTACAATGAGCAGTTCTTC
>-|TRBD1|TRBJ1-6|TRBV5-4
CASSYGTANSPLHF
TGTGCCAGCAGTTACGGGACAGCGAATTCACCCCTCCACTTT
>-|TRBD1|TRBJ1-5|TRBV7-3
CASSEPGQNQPQHF
TGTGCCAGCAGCGAACCGGGACAGAATCAGCCCCAGCATTTT
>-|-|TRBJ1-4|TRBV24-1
CATSGTQGTNEKLFF
TGTGCCACCAGTGGAACCCAGGGGACTAATGAAAAACTGTTTTTT
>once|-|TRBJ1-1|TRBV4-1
CASRAWGEWAFF
TGCGCCAGCAGGGCGTGGGGAGAGTGGGCTTTCTTT
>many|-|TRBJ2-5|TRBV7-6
CASSLAAETQYF
TGTGCCAGCAGCTTAGCGGCGGAGACCCAGTACTTC
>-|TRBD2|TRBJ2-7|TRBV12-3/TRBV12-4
CASSLGTSGEREQYF
TGTGCCAGCAGCCTTGGGACTAGCGGGGAGCGAGAGCAGTACTTC
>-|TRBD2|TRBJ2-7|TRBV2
CASSATSGRAKYEQYF
TGTGCCAGCAGTGCCACTAGCGGGAGGGCAAAGTACGAGCAGTACTTC
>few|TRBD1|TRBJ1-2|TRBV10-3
CAISDAQGEGYTF
TGTGCCATCAGTGACGCCCAGGGGGAGGGCTACACCTTC
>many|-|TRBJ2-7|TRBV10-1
CASSESGFRDEQYF
TGCGCCAGCAGTGAGTCTGGGTTCCGGGACGAGCAGTACTTC
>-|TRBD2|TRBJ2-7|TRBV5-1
CASSSTSGGAQYEQYF
TGCGCCAGCAGCTCGACTAGCGGGGGGGCGCAGTACGAGCAGTACTTC
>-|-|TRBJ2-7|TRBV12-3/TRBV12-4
CASRLGGPYEQYF
TGTGCCAGCAGACTTGGGGGACCCTACGAGCAGTACTTC
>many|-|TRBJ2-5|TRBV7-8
CASSEDLGETQYF
TGTGCCAGCAGCGAGGACCTGGGTGAGACCCAGTACTTC
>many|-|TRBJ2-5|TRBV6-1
CASAGTGETQYF
TGTGCCAGCGCCGGAACTGGGGAGACCCAGTACTTC
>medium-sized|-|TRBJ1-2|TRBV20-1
CSARDPAWGYTF
TGCAGTGCTAGAGATCCGGCGTGGGGCTACACCTTC
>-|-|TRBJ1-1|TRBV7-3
CASSHGTGNTEAFF
TGTGCCAGCAGCCACGGGACGGGGAACACTGAAGCTTTCTTT
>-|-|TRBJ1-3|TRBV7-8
CASSLHDGNTIYF
TGTGCCAGCAGCTTACACGATGGAAACACCATATATTTT
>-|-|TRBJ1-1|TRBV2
CASTGRGRTEAFF
TGTGCCAGCACTGGTAGGGGGAGAACTGAAGCTTTCTTT
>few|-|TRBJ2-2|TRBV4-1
CASSLVEGQSTGELFF
TGCGCCAGCAGCCTTGTTGAGGGGCAGAGCACCGGGGAGCTGTTTTTT
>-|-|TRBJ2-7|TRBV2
CASRTGGQTGEQYF
TGTGCCAGCAGGACCGGGGGGCAGACCGGTGAGCAGTACTTC
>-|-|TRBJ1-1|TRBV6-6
CASSQVGNTEAFF
TGTGCCAGCAGTCAAGTGGGGAACACTGAAGCTTTCTTT
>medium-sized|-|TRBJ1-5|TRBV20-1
CSAARDSNQPQHF
TGCAGTGCTGCCCGGGACAGCAATCAGCCCCAGCATTTT
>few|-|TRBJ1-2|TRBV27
CASSFRAFNYGYTF
TGTGCCAGCAGTTTCAGGGCCTTTAACTATGGCTACACCTTC
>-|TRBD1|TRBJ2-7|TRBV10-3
CAAKGDPGQGGEQYF
TGTGCCGCAAAGGGCGATCCGGGACAGGGGGGAGAGCAGTACTTC
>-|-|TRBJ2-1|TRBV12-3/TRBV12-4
CASSTSQGGGDEQFF
TGTGCCAGCAGTACATCTCAGGGGGGCGGCGATGAGCAGTTCTTC
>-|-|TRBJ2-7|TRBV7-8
CASSQAQGSYEQYF
TGCGCCAGCAGCCAAGCTCAGGGTAGCTACGAGCAGTACTTC
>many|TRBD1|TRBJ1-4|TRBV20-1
CSAQTGGGGEKLFF
TGCAGTGCTCAGACAGGGGGCGGGGGTGAAAAACTGTTTTTT
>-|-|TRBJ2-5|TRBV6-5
CASSYLGGETQYF
TGTGCCAGCAGTTACTTGGGGGGAGAGACCCAGTACTTC
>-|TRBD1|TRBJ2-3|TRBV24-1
CTASDFAKGDRKTDTQYF
TGTACCGCCAGTGACTTTGCAAAGGGGGACAGGAAGACAGATACGCAGTATTTT
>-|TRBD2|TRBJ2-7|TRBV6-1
CAIGFGTSGYEQYF
TGTGCCATAGGATTCGGGACTAGCGGCTACGAGCAGTACTTC
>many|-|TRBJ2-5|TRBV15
CATSRDRREAETQYF
TGTGCCACCAGCAGAGATAGAAGGGAGGCAGAGACCCAGTACTTC
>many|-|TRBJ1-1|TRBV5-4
CASSLAGGVSNTEAFF
TGTGCCAGCAGCTTGGCAGGCGGCGTTTCGAACACTGAAGCTTTCTTT
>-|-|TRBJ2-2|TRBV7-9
CASTNVVVRGGELFF
TGTGCCAGCACTAACGTGGTGGTGAGGGGCGGGGAGCTGTTTTTT